These T cell receptor beta chains were read from a single sample in a study of blood T cell repertoires in COVID-19. Assay: immunoSEQ multiplex PCR; the TCRdb copy retains only in-frame clones and omits some. Of under 350,000 clones listed, about 86% are singletons. The sequenced sample was PBMCs or T cells enriched from blood (not recorded which). Source of these receptors: a woman in her thirties or forties with acute COVID-19. Each CDR3 is given without its conserved first and last residue. Fields, in order: V gene, CDR3 protein.

v_call: TRBV7-2
cdr3_aa: ASSLWGPDTEAF

v_call: TRBV23-1
cdr3_aa: ASSQSTGVIYNEQF

v_call: TRBV9
cdr3_aa: ASSGEDRGRGYT

v_call: TRBV11-3
cdr3_aa: ASSLQGGRGQPQH

v_call: TRBV28
cdr3_aa: ASSTLLAGGHQIEYEQY

v_call: TRBV2
cdr3_aa: ASSEDRQRTTEAF

v_call: TRBV2
cdr3_aa: ASRGGMAEAF

v_call: TRBV5-1
cdr3_aa: ASSPGGGSRYNEQF

v_call: TRBV7-8
cdr3_aa: ASSFQSNYGYT

v_call: TRBV29-1
cdr3_aa: SVAGQSGNTIY

v_call: TRBV27
cdr3_aa: ASSLFGAHEQY

v_call: TRBV11-1
cdr3_aa: ASSPGQGEETQY

v_call: TRBV5-4
cdr3_aa: ASSLELAGAGEQF

v_call: TRBV15
cdr3_aa: ATSRTGASNEKLF

v_call: TRBV6-5
cdr3_aa: ASSYDKGGREKLF

v_call: TRBV4-1
cdr3_aa: ASSQEYLGEQF

v_call: TRBV7-9
cdr3_aa: ASSLEGAGEAF

v_call: TRBV28
cdr3_aa: ASRQGGNQPQH

v_call: TRBV5-1
cdr3_aa: ASSPLLTDGETQY

v_call: TRBV7-2
cdr3_aa: ASSSLTGTGLYREAF

v_call: TRBV5-5
cdr3_aa: ASSLYVQGDPTEAF

v_call: TRBV15
cdr3_aa: ATSRDRSGQPQH

v_call: TRBV5-6
cdr3_aa: ASSPWDRLNGYT

v_call: TRBV5-6
cdr3_aa: ASSLGTVETQY

v_call: TRBV6-5
cdr3_aa: ASSRQGVLF

v_call: TRBV4-3
cdr3_aa: ASKNRDNEKLF

v_call: TRBV7-9
cdr3_aa: ASSLDRGGYGYT

v_call: TRBV6-2/TRBV6-3
cdr3_aa: ASSYSGEYNEQF

v_call: TRBV4-2
cdr3_aa: ASSSPTENSPLH

v_call: TRBV6-5
cdr3_aa: ASRRDSSNQPQH

v_call: TRBV2
cdr3_aa: ASRSEGYT

v_call: TRBV15
cdr3_aa: ATRTGGNTGELF

v_call: TRBV11-3
cdr3_aa: ASSLSGGPTYNEQF

v_call: TRBV12-3/TRBV12-4
cdr3_aa: ASRREVKTEAF

v_call: TRBV7-8
cdr3_aa: ASSLVVTGDNYGYT

v_call: TRBV24-1
cdr3_aa: ATSDPSGNNQETQY

v_call: TRBV11-3
cdr3_aa: APPPGLAGETQY

v_call: TRBV19
cdr3_aa: ASSMVQTGGRETQY

v_call: TRBV25-1
cdr3_aa: ASSEYRTNTGELF

v_call: TRBV27
cdr3_aa: ASGRPGQGIGELF

v_call: TRBV27
cdr3_aa: ANSLYGTGSSYEQY

v_call: TRBV2
cdr3_aa: ASSVPGGISGANVLT

v_call: TRBV14
cdr3_aa: ASSRQPNTEAF

v_call: TRBV27
cdr3_aa: ASKPDRVTGNTIY

v_call: TRBV5-1
cdr3_aa: ASSPMGGVERETQY

v_call: TRBV6-2/TRBV6-3
cdr3_aa: ASSYTLGKRGYSTDTQY

v_call: TRBV25-1
cdr3_aa: ASSDRGLGTLYNEQF

v_call: TRBV18
cdr3_aa: ASSPTQGSGNTIY

v_call: TRBV24-1
cdr3_aa: ATSDLKQGQETQY